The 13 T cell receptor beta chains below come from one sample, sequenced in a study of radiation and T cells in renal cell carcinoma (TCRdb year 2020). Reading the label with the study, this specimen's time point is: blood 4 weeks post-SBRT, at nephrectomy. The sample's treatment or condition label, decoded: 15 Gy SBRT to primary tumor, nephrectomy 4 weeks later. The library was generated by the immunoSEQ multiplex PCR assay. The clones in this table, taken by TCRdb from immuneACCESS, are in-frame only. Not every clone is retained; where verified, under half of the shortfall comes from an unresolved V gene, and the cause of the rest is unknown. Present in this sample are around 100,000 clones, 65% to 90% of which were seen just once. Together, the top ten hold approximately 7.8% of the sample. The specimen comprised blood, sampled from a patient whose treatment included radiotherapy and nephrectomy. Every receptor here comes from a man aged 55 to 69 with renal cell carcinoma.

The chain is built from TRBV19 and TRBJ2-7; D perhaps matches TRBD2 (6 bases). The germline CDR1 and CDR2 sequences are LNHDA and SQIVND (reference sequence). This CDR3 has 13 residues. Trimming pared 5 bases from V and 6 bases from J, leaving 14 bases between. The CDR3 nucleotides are TGTGCCAGTAGTCCTCGGGACTTCCTCGAGCAGTACTTC. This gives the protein CASSPRDFLEQYF.

CDR3 region: CSVGAHRAMDTEAFF. CDR3 bases: TGCAGCGTTGGGGCCCACAGGGCGATGGACACTGAAGCTTTCTTT. This chain links TRBV29-1 with TRBJ1-1; TRBD1 might be the D (6 bases). Germline values: CDR1 SQVTM, CDR2 ANQGSEA. Trimming left V 4 bases short and J 3 bases short, with 18 bases between. The CDR3 spans 15 residues.

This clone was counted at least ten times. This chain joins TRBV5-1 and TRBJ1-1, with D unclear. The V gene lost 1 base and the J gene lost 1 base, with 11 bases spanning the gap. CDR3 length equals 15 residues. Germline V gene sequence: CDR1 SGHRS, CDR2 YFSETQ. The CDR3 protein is CASSLKGAENTEAFF. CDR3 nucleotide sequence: TGCGCCAGCAGCTTGAAGGGCGCAGAGAACACTGAAGCTTTCTTT.

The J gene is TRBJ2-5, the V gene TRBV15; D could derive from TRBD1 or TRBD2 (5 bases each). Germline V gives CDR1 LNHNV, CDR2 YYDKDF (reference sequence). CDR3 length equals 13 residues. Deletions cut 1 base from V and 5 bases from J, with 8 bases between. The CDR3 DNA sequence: TGTGCCACCAGCAGAGGGGGGTGGGAGACCCAGTACTTC. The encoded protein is CATSRGGWETQYF.

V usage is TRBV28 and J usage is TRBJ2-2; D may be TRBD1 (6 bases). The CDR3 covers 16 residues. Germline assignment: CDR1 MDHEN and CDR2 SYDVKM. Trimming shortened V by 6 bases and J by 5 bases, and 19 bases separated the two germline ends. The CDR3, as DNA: TGTGCCAGCAGCACCGTTGGGGTCAGGGGAACCGGGGAGCTGTTTTTT. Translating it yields CASSTVGVRGTGELFF.

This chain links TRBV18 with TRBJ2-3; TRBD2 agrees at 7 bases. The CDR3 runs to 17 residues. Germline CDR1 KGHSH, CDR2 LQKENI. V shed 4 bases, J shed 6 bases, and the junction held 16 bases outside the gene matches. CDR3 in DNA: TGTGCCAGCTCACTAGCTGTCGGCGCGGGAGCAAGGGATACGCAGTATTTT. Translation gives CASSLAVGAGARDTQYF. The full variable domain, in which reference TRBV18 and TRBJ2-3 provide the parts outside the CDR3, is NAGVMQNPRHLVRRRGQEARLRCSPMKGHSHVYWYRQLPEEGLKFMVYLQKENIIDESGMPKERFSAEFPKEGPSILRIQQVVRGDSAAYFCASSLAVGAGARDTQYFGPGTRLTVL.

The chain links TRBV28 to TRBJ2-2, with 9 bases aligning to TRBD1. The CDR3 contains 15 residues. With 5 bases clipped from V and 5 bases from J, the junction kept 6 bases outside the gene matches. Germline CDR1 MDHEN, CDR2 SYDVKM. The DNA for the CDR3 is TGTGCCAGCAGTATACAGGGGGCAGAGACCGGGGAGCTGTTTTTT. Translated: CASSIQGAETGELFF. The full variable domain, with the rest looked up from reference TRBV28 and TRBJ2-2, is DVKVTQSSRYLVKRTGEKVFLECVQDMDHENMFWYRQDPGLGLRLIYFSYDVKMKEKGDIPEGYSVSREKKERFSLILESASTNQTSMYLCASSIQGAETGELFFGEGSRLTVL.

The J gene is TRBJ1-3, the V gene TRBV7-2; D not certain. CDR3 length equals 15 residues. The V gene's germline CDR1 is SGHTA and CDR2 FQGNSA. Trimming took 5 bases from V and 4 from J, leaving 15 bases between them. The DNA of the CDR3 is TGTGCCAGCAGCCACGGCCTGGGGTGGGGAAACACCATATATTTT. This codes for CASSHGLGWGNTIYF.

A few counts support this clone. CDR3 DNA: TGTGCCAGCAGTTCCCTTGGAAGGGTTAATGAAAAACTGTTTTTT. This encodes CASSSLGRVNEKLFF. The chain combines TRBV28 with TRBJ1-4; D is undetermined. The V gene lost 4 bases and the J gene lost 4 bases, with 13 bases spanning the gap. CDR3 length: 15 amino acids. Germline V gives CDR1 MDHEN, CDR2 SYDVKM.

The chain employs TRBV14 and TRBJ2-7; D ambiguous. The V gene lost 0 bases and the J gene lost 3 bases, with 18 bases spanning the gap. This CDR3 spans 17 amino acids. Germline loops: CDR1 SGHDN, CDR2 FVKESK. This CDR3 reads CASSQEEGVGISYEQYF. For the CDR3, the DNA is TGTGCCAGCAGCCAAGAAGAAGGTGTAGGGATTAGCTACGAGCAGTACTTC.

The CDR3 loop reads CARSIQGSNQPQHF. CDR3 in DNA: TGTGCCAGATCGATACAGGGGAGCAATCAGCCCCAGCATTTT. This chain joins TRBV27 and TRBJ1-5; the match to TRBD1 covers 7 bases. The germline V gene encodes CDR1 MNHEY and CDR2 SMNVEV (reference sequence). With 9 bases clipped from V and 1 base from J, the junction kept 6 bases outside the gene matches. CDR3 length: 14 amino acids.

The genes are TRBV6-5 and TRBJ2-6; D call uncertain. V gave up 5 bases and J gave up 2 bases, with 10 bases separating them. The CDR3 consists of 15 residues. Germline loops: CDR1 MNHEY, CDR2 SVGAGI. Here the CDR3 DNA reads TGTGCCAGCAGTCTTGGGGTAGCTGGGGCCAACGTCCTGACTTTC. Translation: CASSLGVAGANVLTF.

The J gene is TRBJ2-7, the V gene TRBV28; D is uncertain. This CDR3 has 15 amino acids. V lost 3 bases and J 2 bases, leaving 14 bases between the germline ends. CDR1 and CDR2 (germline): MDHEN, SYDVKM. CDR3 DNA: TGTGCCAGCAGTTTCGCAGCGAGCCTTGCCTACGAGCAGTACTTC. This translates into CASSFAASLAYEQYF.